A selection of T cell receptor beta chains follows, all from one sample in a study of early T cells in non-severe SARS-CoV-2 infection. In TCRdb, the 5' RACE reads were re-called with MiXCR into one record per CDR3 protein. The table has about 70,000 distinct CDR3 sequences, around 10% seen once; the top ten hold 4.7%. Sample: whole blood. The receptors stem from an adult who was a healthcare worker with PCR-confirmed SARS-CoV-2 infection or an uninfected control (not recorded which). Each CDR3 is given with its conserved first and last residue. The order of the fields is D gene, J gene, V gene, CDR3 length, clone size, CDR3 DNA, CDR3 protein. A D gene is named only where the DNA matches it firmly. Only some rows state a clone size, as once, few, many or a class for expanded clones.

d_call: NA
j_call: TRBJ1-4
v_call: TRBV30
cdr3_length: 17
clone_size: NA
cdr3_nt: TGTGCCTGGAGTGCGGGAGGCGCGTCCAAGGGGGTAGAAAAACTGTTTTTT
cdr3_aa: CAWSAGGASKGVEKLFF

d_call: NA
j_call: TRBJ2-7
v_call: TRBV7-2
cdr3_length: 16
clone_size: few
cdr3_nt: TGTGCCAGCAGCTTAGCGGTGGGGCAGCCGGCCTACGAGCAGTACTTC
cdr3_aa: CASSLAVGQPAYEQYF

d_call: NA
j_call: TRBJ2-3
v_call: TRBV7-2
cdr3_length: 13
clone_size: few
cdr3_nt: TGTGCCAGCAGCCTAACAGTGGCAGATACGCAGTATTTT
cdr3_aa: CASSLTVADTQYF

d_call: NA
j_call: TRBJ1-3
v_call: TRBV29-1
cdr3_length: 14
clone_size: NA
cdr3_nt: TGCAGCGTTGAATACAGTAACTCTGGAAACACCATATATTTT
cdr3_aa: CSVEYSNSGNTIYF

d_call: TRBD2
j_call: TRBJ2-7
v_call: TRBV4-2
cdr3_length: 16
clone_size: few
cdr3_nt: TGTGCCAGCAGCCAAGAGACTAGCGGGTTATCCTACGAGCAGTACTTC
cdr3_aa: CASSQETSGLSYEQYF

d_call: NA
j_call: TRBJ2-7
v_call: TRBV7-3
cdr3_length: 13
clone_size: NA
cdr3_nt: TGTGCCAGCAGCCCCCCAGGGACGGGGGAGCAGTACTTC
cdr3_aa: CASSPPGTGEQYF

d_call: NA
j_call: TRBJ1-4
v_call: TRBV3-1
cdr3_length: 13
clone_size: many
cdr3_nt: TGTGCCAGCAGCTATCTAGGGGGGAGTCAACTGTTTTTT
cdr3_aa: CASSYLGGSQLFF

d_call: NA
j_call: TRBJ2-7
v_call: TRBV7-2
cdr3_length: 14
clone_size: many
cdr3_nt: TGTGCCAGCAGCTGGGTGGACGGGGCCTACGAGCAGTACTTC
cdr3_aa: CASSWVDGAYEQYF

d_call: NA
j_call: TRBJ2-2
v_call: TRBV20-1
cdr3_length: 13
clone_size: few
cdr3_nt: TGCAGTGCTAGACCGCCGGGCACCGGGGAGCTGTTTTTT
cdr3_aa: CSARPPGTGELFF

d_call: NA
j_call: TRBJ2-3
v_call: TRBV3-1
cdr3_length: 16
clone_size: few
cdr3_nt: TGTGCCAGCAGCCAAGACACGGGGCTTCGCACAGATACGCAGTATTTT
cdr3_aa: CASSQDTGLRTDTQYF

d_call: NA
j_call: TRBJ2-1
v_call: TRBV5-6
cdr3_length: 14
clone_size: many
cdr3_nt: TGTGCCAGCAGCTTGGCCTCCGACCCTAATGAGCAGTTCTTC
cdr3_aa: CASSLASDPNEQFF

d_call: NA
j_call: TRBJ2-3
v_call: TRBV9
cdr3_length: 13
clone_size: many
cdr3_nt: TGTGCCAGCAGCGTAGTTAACACGGGATCGCAGTATTTT
cdr3_aa: CASSVVNTGSQYF

d_call: NA
j_call: TRBJ2-7
v_call: TRBV20-1
cdr3_length: 13
clone_size: NA
cdr3_nt: TGCAGTGCTAGAGAGTGGGGGGTCGACGAGCAGTACTTC
cdr3_aa: CSAREWGVDEQYF

d_call: NA
j_call: TRBJ1-5
v_call: TRBV19
cdr3_length: 15
clone_size: many
cdr3_nt: TGTGCCAGTAGTACCGGACCCCAGACGGGTCAGCCCCAGCATTTT
cdr3_aa: CASSTGPQTGQPQHF

d_call: NA
j_call: TRBJ1-1
v_call: TRBV5-1
cdr3_length: 15
clone_size: many
cdr3_nt: TGCGCCAGCTCCAAGACAGGAATAAAGGGCACTGAAGCTTTCTTT
cdr3_aa: CASSKTGIKGTEAFF

d_call: TRBD1
j_call: TRBJ2-2
v_call: TRBV2
cdr3_length: 15
clone_size: many
cdr3_nt: TGTGCCAGCAGGATGGGACAGGGAGACACCGGGGAGCTGTTTTTT
cdr3_aa: CASRMGQGDTGELFF

d_call: NA
j_call: TRBJ2-3
v_call: TRBV20-1
cdr3_length: 14
clone_size: many
cdr3_nt: TGCAGTGCTAGAGATCTGGTGGGGACAGATACGCAGTATTTT
cdr3_aa: CSARDLVGTDTQYF

d_call: NA
j_call: TRBJ2-7
v_call: TRBV3-1
cdr3_length: 14
clone_size: NA
cdr3_nt: TGTGCCAGCAGCCAAGATTGGACACAATACGAGCAGTACTTC
cdr3_aa: CASSQDWTQYEQYF

d_call: NA
j_call: TRBJ1-4
v_call: TRBV5-5
cdr3_length: 15
clone_size: many
cdr3_nt: TGTGCCAGCAGCGGGGTGGCGGCGGCTAATGAAAAACTGTTTTTT
cdr3_aa: CASSGVAAANEKLFF

d_call: NA
j_call: TRBJ1-6
v_call: TRBV6-6
cdr3_length: 14
clone_size: few
cdr3_nt: TGTGCCAGCAGTCGGGACCGGGAATATTCACCCCTCCACTTT
cdr3_aa: CASSRDREYSPLHF

d_call: TRBD1
j_call: TRBJ1-6
v_call: TRBV19
cdr3_length: 15
clone_size: few
cdr3_nt: TGTGCCAGTAGTCTCTCCCGGGACAGTGGGCGACCCCTCCACTTT
cdr3_aa: CASSLSRDSGRPLHF

d_call: NA
j_call: TRBJ2-6
v_call: TRBV3-1
cdr3_length: 19
clone_size: many
cdr3_nt: TGTGCCAGCACCGATAATCGACAGCTGGCCAACTCTGGGGCCAACGTCCTGACTTTC
cdr3_aa: CASTDNRQLANSGANVLTF

d_call: TRBD2
j_call: TRBJ2-1
v_call: TRBV3-1
cdr3_length: 16
clone_size: few
cdr3_nt: TGTGCCAGCAGCCCTCCGGCCGGGGGGGCTAGGGATGAGCAGTTCTTC
cdr3_aa: CASSPPAGGARDEQFF

d_call: NA
j_call: TRBJ1-5
v_call: TRBV12-3/TRBV12-4
cdr3_length: 16
clone_size: few
cdr3_nt: TGTGCCAGCAGTTTGAACACAGGTTATAGCAATCAGCCCCAGCATTTT
cdr3_aa: CASSLNTGYSNQPQHF

d_call: NA
j_call: TRBJ2-3
v_call: TRBV4-3
cdr3_length: 14
clone_size: many
cdr3_nt: TGCGCCAGCAGCCAAGATTTTGGGGCAGATACGCAGTATTTT
cdr3_aa: CASSQDFGADTQYF

d_call: NA
j_call: TRBJ2-7
v_call: TRBV19
cdr3_length: 14
clone_size: NA
cdr3_nt: TGTGCCAGTAGTACTGGGGACCTCTCCTACGAGCAGTACTTC
cdr3_aa: CASSTGDLSYEQYF

d_call: NA
j_call: TRBJ1-2
v_call: TRBV3-1
cdr3_length: 15
clone_size: NA
cdr3_nt: TGTGCCAGCAGCCAAGGGGGATTTGGGAACTATGGCTACACCTTC
cdr3_aa: CASSQGGFGNYGYTF

d_call: NA
j_call: TRBJ1-6
v_call: TRBV5-1
cdr3_length: 16
clone_size: many
cdr3_nt: TGCGCCAGCAGCTCCGCGTTGGGGGGAAATAATTCACCCCTCCACTTT
cdr3_aa: CASSSALGGNNSPLHF

d_call: NA
j_call: TRBJ1-1
v_call: TRBV5-1
cdr3_length: 18
clone_size: few
cdr3_nt: TGCGCCAGCAGCTTGGTTTCGGGGGCCCGCTCCATGAACACTGAAGCTTTCTTT
cdr3_aa: CASSLVSGARSMNTEAFF

d_call: NA
j_call: TRBJ1-1
v_call: TRBV29-1
cdr3_length: 10
clone_size: few
cdr3_nt: TGCAGCGTTGAAGTAAACTCAGCTTTCTTT
cdr3_aa: CSVEVNSAFF

d_call: TRBD1
j_call: TRBJ2-2
v_call: TRBV27
cdr3_length: 14
clone_size: many
cdr3_nt: TGTGCCAGCAGAAGGGGGCAAAACACCGGGGAGCTGTTTTTT
cdr3_aa: CASRRGQNTGELFF

d_call: TRBD1
j_call: TRBJ2-2
v_call: TRBV7-9
cdr3_length: 14
clone_size: few
cdr3_nt: TGTGCCAGCAGCCGACAGGGGTGGAACGGGGAGCTGTTTTTT
cdr3_aa: CASSRQGWNGELFF

d_call: TRBD1
j_call: TRBJ1-1
v_call: TRBV27
cdr3_length: 11
clone_size: many
cdr3_nt: TGTGCCAGCAGTACTACAGGGGTAGCTTTCTTT
cdr3_aa: CASSTTGVAFF

d_call: NA
j_call: TRBJ2-1
v_call: TRBV7-9
cdr3_length: 15
clone_size: many
cdr3_nt: TGTGCCAGCAGCTTAGACCGGGTCACACAGAATGAGCAGTTCTTC
cdr3_aa: CASSLDRVTQNEQFF

d_call: NA
j_call: TRBJ2-7
v_call: TRBV29-1
cdr3_length: 14
clone_size: few
cdr3_nt: TGCAGCGTTTCATCTTACCAAGGGCTCTACGAGCAGTACTTC
cdr3_aa: CSVSSYQGLYEQYF

d_call: NA
j_call: TRBJ2-7
v_call: TRBV5-4
cdr3_length: 12
clone_size: many
cdr3_nt: TGTGCCAGCAGCTTGGACTCCAGAGGGCAGTACTTC
cdr3_aa: CASSLDSRGQYF

d_call: NA
j_call: TRBJ2-7
v_call: TRBV9
cdr3_length: 14
clone_size: NA
cdr3_nt: TGTGCCAGCAGCGTAGATAGCGCCTCGTACGAGCAGTACTTC
cdr3_aa: CASSVDSASYEQYF

d_call: TRBD2
j_call: TRBJ2-1
v_call: TRBV6-2/TRBV6-3
cdr3_length: 16
clone_size: NA
cdr3_nt: TGTGCCAGCAGTTACTCCGCGCTAGCGGGGAGGTATGAGCAGTTCTTC
cdr3_aa: CASSYSALAGRYEQFF

d_call: NA
j_call: TRBJ1-4
v_call: TRBV12-3/TRBV12-4
cdr3_length: 13
clone_size: NA
cdr3_nt: TGTGCCAGCAGTTTAATCGCTAATGAAAAACTGTTTTTT
cdr3_aa: CASSLIANEKLFF

d_call: NA
j_call: TRBJ1-4
v_call: TRBV18
cdr3_length: 14
clone_size: few
cdr3_nt: TGTGCCAGCTCACCCCTAGCAACTAATGAAAAACTGTTTTTT
cdr3_aa: CASSPLATNEKLFF

d_call: NA
j_call: TRBJ1-6
v_call: TRBV7-9
cdr3_length: 14
clone_size: medium-sized
cdr3_nt: TGTGCCAGCAGCGCTGGGACCGGAAATTCACCCCTCCACTTT
cdr3_aa: CASSAGTGNSPLHF

d_call: NA
j_call: TRBJ2-5
v_call: TRBV6-2/TRBV6-3
cdr3_length: 12
clone_size: NA
cdr3_nt: TGTGCCAGCAGCTGGGTTCGAGAGACCCAGTACTTC
cdr3_aa: CASSWVRETQYF

d_call: NA
j_call: TRBJ2-3
v_call: TRBV19
cdr3_length: 15
clone_size: few
cdr3_nt: TGTGCCAGTAGTATAGTGGGGATCGACACAGATACGCAGTATTTT
cdr3_aa: CASSIVGIDTDTQYF

d_call: NA
j_call: TRBJ2-3
v_call: TRBV7-9
cdr3_length: 15
clone_size: few
cdr3_nt: TGTGCCAGCAGCCAGGTGGGTCGGCGCACAGATACGCAGTATTTT
cdr3_aa: CASSQVGRRTDTQYF

d_call: NA
j_call: TRBJ1-6
v_call: TRBV10-2
cdr3_length: 13
clone_size: few
cdr3_nt: TGCGCCAGCAGTGAGTCAGGGGGACGGCAAGTCCACTTT
cdr3_aa: CASSESGGRQVHF